This record concerns one T cell receptor beta chain sequence. This clone was detected only once. No antigen is known for it. No base quality information exists; no much larger clone differs at one position. One collaborating source in Seattle enrolled patients while the patients were actively infected and followed the patients over time throughout the course of disease. The collaborating institutions used their own protocols to collect whole blood in K2EDTA tubes. Collaborator samples were shipped for TCRbeta analysis as frozen whole blood, isolated PBMCs, or DNA extracted from either sample type. The sample belongs to a study of blood T cell repertoires in COVID-19 (TCRdb year 2020). Context from the whole study: Collaborator samples came from the United States, Italy and Spain and covered acute and convalescent phases of COVID-19. The prospective study material was composed of cDNA or gDNA derived from T cells, B-cell-depleted T cells, or PBMCs. The dataset comprised deeply sampled blood TCRbeta repertoires from subjects exposed to, actively infected with, or recovered from COVID-19. A freely available public database, intended as a resource for researchers studying the immune response to SARS-CoV-2, is where the repertoires were released. Samples came from the ongoing ImmuneRACE study (first 160 participants) plus 1,254 subjects from 6 global collaborators. Nearly every sample came with metadata listing a de-identified subject ID, COVID-19 status, age in years and sex. Where available, HLA class I and class II types were taken from metadata supplied by the sample provider and were not determined by assay-based typing. Study-level results and caveats: Clinical and demographic metadata were provided uncurated, with the amount varying by source and participant.

Including the terminal cysteine and phenylalanine, the CDR3 comprises 13 residues. Here the CDR3 DNA is all that survives: 39 bases in frame from base 1. Per the germline V gene (reference sequence), MNHEY is the CDR1 and SMNVEV is the CDR2. At the junction V is shortened by 5 bases and J by 1 base, with 8 bases in between. TCRbeta CDR3 regions were amplified from genomic DNA using the immunoSEQ Assay, a bias-controlled multiplex PCR. The paper's data handling went like this. The number of nucleated cells in each sample was estimated from the amplification of reference gene primers within the assay. Sequence reads were collapsed and filtered to measure the absolute abundance of every unique TCRbeta CDR3 rearrangement. For each sample, productive Simpson clonality was calculated as the square root of Simpson's diversity index across productive rearrangements. As stored in TCRdb, this immuneACCESS dataset retains in-frame rearrangements with V and J assigned. A fraction of the clones does not appear; measured against another copy, unresolved V genes explain less than half of the discrepancy, and the remainder lacks a known reason. The V and J calls and clone size were taken over from that table, and D and trimming were inferred from the DNA. The sample table shows some 120,000 clones, and about 81% are seen once. About 15% of the sample comes from the top ten.

The chain is made from TRBV27 and TRBJ1-1; the D gene identity is not certain. Material: peripheral blood. The receptor was derived from a man aged 25 to 45 with COVID-19, enrolled during active disease. Read as DNA, the sequence is TGTGCCAGCAGTCGGAGGGCGAACACTGAAGCTTTCTTT. It is translated as CASSRRANTEAFF.